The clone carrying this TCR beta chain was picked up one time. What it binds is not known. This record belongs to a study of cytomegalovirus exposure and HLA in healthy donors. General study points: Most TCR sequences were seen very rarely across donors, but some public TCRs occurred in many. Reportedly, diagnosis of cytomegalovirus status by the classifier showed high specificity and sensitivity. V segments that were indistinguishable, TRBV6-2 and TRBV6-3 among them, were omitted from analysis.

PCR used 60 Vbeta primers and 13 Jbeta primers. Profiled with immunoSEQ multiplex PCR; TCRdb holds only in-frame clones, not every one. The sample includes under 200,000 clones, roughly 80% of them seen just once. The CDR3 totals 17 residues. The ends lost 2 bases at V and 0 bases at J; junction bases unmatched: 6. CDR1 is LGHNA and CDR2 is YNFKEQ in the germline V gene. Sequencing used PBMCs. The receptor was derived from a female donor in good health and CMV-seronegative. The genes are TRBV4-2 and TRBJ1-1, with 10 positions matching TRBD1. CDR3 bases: TGTGCCAGCAGCCAAAAGACAGGGGGCACCATGAACACTGAAGCTTTCTTT. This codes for CASSQKTGGTMNTEAFF.